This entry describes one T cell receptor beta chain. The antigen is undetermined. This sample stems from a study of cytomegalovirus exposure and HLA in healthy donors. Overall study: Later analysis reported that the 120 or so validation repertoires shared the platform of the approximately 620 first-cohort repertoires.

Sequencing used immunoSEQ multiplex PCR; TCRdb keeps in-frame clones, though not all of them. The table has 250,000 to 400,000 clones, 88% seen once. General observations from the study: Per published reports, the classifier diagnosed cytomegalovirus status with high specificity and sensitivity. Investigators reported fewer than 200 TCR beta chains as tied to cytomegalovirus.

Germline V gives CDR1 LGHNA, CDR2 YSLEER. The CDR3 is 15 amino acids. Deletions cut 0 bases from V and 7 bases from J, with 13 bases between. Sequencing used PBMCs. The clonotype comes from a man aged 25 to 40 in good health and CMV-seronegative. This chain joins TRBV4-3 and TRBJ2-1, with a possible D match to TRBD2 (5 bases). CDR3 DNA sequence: TGCGCCAGCAGCCAAGAAGTCGTGGAGGCTAATGAGCAGTTCTTC. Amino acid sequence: CASSQEVVEANEQFF.